This TCR beta chain derives from a study of PD-L1 blockade in urothelial cancer. Overall study: Males with bladder-origin urothelial cancer constituted about 85% of the roughly 30 patients. Of prior chemotherapy regimens, patients had received between 0 and 3. A median approximately 140,000 T cells were found in blood samples.

Measured with immunoSEQ multiplex PCR; TCRdb has only the in-frame clones, and not every one. The repertoire holds roughly 56,000 clones, with almost 85% as singletons. Germline V gene data show CDR1 as LNHDA and CDR2 as SQIVND (reference sequence). V lost 8 bases and J lost 0, with 17 bases in between. The CDR3 has 15 residues. Regarding this clone: As yet, its antigen is unknown.

Study-wide results and limits: Better survival was predicted by below-median pretreatment blood TCR clonality.

The chain recombines TRBV19 with TRBJ2-7; D gene unclear. Sequencing used PBMCs, obtained around atezolizumab (anti-PD-L1) treatment. This TCR was sampled from a man in his sixties or seventies with urothelial cancer. The CDR3 nucleotides read TGTGCCAGTCACCCCCGGCAGGCTTTCTCCTACGAGCAGTACTTC. It specifies CASHPRQAFSYEQYF.